Listed below are T cell receptor beta chains from one sample, sequenced in a study of T cells after yellow fever vaccination. TCRdb reprocessed the 5' RACE reads with MiXCR, giving one entry per CDR3 protein. Of 100,000 to 150,000 distinct CDR3 sequences listed, roughly 6.7% are singletons. The specimen comprised CD4+ T cells sorted from PBMCs, sampled less than 11 days after the first yellow fever vaccination. These receptors originate from a man between 18 and 35 years old who received the YFV17D yellow fever vaccine. Both conserved end residues are part of each CDR3. A D gene is named only where the DNA matches it firmly. The size field is filled for only some rows; it gives once, few, many or a size class.

V	J	D	size	CDR3	DNA
TRBV6-5	TRBJ1-1	TRBD1	many	CASSYSTGGLGTEAFF	TGTGCCAGCAGTTACTCGACAGGGGGCTTGGGCACTGAAGCTTTCTTT
TRBV6-1	TRBJ1-6	NA	many	CASSEFGTNSPLHF	TGTGCCAGCAGTGAGTTCGGAACTAATTCACCCCTCCACTTT
TRBV6-5	TRBJ1-1	NA	many	CASSYGGLEERAFF	TGTGCCAGCAGTTATGGGGGGCTCGAGGAGCGAGCTTTCTTT
TRBV5-1	TRBJ2-3	NA	many	CASSSQGGSTDTQYF	TGCGCCAGCAGCTCTCAGGGGGGTAGCACAGATACGCAGTATTTT
TRBV11-2	TRBJ2-3	NA	many	CASSLDTGTDTQYF	TGTGCCAGCAGCTTAGACACGGGCACAGATACGCAGTATTTT
TRBV5-1	TRBJ2-7	TRBD2	medium-sized	CASSLETSGYEQYF	TGCGCCAGCAGCTTGGAGACTAGCGGCTACGAGCAGTACTTC
TRBV4-3	TRBJ2-2	NA	few	CASSQSVDWEDPGELFF	TGCGCCAGCAGCCAAAGCGTGGACTGGGAGGACCCCGGGGAGCTGTTTTTT
TRBV7-2	TRBJ1-1	NA	many	CASSGRELNTEAFF	TGTGCCAGCAGCGGCCGGGAGTTGAACACTGAAGCTTTCTTT
TRBV3-1	TRBJ2-1	TRBD1	many	CASSRSRDRGDNEQFF	TGTGCCAGCAGCCGATCCCGGGACAGGGGAGACAATGAGCAGTTCTTC
TRBV12-3/TRBV12-4	TRBJ2-3	NA	many	CASSTPDGRGTDTQYF	TGTGCCAGCAGTACCCCAGACGGCCGAGGCACAGATACGCAGTATTTT
TRBV7-2	TRBJ1-1	NA	many	CASSLVVIPEAFF	TGTGCCAGCAGCTTAGTCGTCATTCCCGAAGCTTTCTTT
TRBV5-1	TRBJ2-3	NA	NA	CASSLESLGSAFTDTQYF	TGCGCCAGCAGCTTGGAATCCCTCGGGTCCGCCTTCACAGATACGCAGTATTTT
TRBV7-6	TRBJ1-2	NA	many	CASSDSLGENSYGYTF	TGTGCCAGCAGCGACAGCCTTGGGGAAAACTCCTATGGCTACACCTTC
TRBV27	TRBJ2-2	NA	many	CASSWAYTGELFF	TGTGCCAGCAGTTGGGCATACACCGGGGAGCTGTTTTTT
TRBV6-1	TRBJ1-2	NA	many	CASSEAPNSYGYTF	TGTGCCAGCAGTGAAGCGCCCAACAGCTATGGCTACACCTTC
TRBV7-2	TRBJ2-1	TRBD2	many	CASSAGRGGYNEQFF	TGTGCCAGCAGCGCCGGGCGGGGGGGATACAATGAGCAGTTCTTC
TRBV5-1	TRBJ2-6	NA	many	CASSLGGPGANVLTF	TGCGCCAGCAGCTTGGGGGGACCTGGGGCCAACGTCCTGACTTTC
TRBV7-2	TRBJ2-1	TRBD1	many	CASSLPTGQNNEQFF	TGTGCCAGCAGCTTACCGACAGGGCAGAACAATGAGCAGTTCTTC
TRBV12-3/TRBV12-4	TRBJ1-1	NA	many	CASTPGGGEAFF	TGTGCCAGCACCCCCGGGGGGGGGGAAGCTTTCTTT
TRBV7-9	TRBJ2-1	NA	many	CASSQRQDLYNEQFF	TGTGCCAGCAGCCAGAGACAGGACCTTTACAATGAGCAGTTCTTC
TRBV5-1	TRBJ2-4	NA	few	CASSSTTELAKNIQYF	TGCGCCAGCAGCTCTACCACAGAGTTAGCCAAAAACATTCAGTACTTC
TRBV5-1	TRBJ1-1	NA	many	CASSLVQMNTEAFF	TGCGCCAGCAGCTTGGTCCAGATGAACACTGAAGCTTTCTTT
TRBV28	TRBJ2-5	NA	many	CASSLIGLQETQYF	TGTGCCAGCAGTTTAATCGGTCTACAAGAGACCCAGTACTTC
TRBV7-9	TRBJ1-3	TRBD1	many	CASSQPGQSSGNTIYF	TGTGCCAGCAGCCAGCCGGGACAGTCCTCTGGAAACACCATATATTTT
TRBV18	TRBJ1-3	NA	NA	CASSRISGGVESGNTIYF	TGTGCCAGCTCACGAATTTCTGGGGGTGTTGAGTCTGGAAACACCATATATTTT
TRBV2	TRBJ2-3	TRBD2	NA	CASSRGGADTQYF	TGTGCCAGCAGTCGGGGGGGAGCAGATACGCAGTATTTT
TRBV11-1	TRBJ1-6	NA	few	CASSFQVYSPLHF	TGTGCCAGCAGCTTTCAGGTTTATTCACCCCTCCACTTT
TRBV28	TRBJ2-6	TRBD2	many	CASRVGGGFGANVLTF	TGTGCCAGCAGGGTTGGGGGGGGGTTTGGGGCCAACGTCCTGACTTTC
TRBV4-2	TRBJ2-3	TRBD2	many	CASSSTGLAGVNTQYF	TGTGCCAGCAGCTCCACGGGACTAGCGGGGGTGAATACGCAGTATTTT
TRBV24-1	TRBJ2-7	TRBD1	many	CATSDFRDRAYEQYF	TGTGCCACCAGTGATTTCCGGGACAGGGCCTACGAGCAGTACTTC
TRBV5-1	TRBJ2-1	NA	many	CASSLGDSNEQFF	TGCGCCAGCAGCTTGGGCGACAGCAATGAGCAGTTCTTC
TRBV5-1	TRBJ1-2	NA	many	CASSPGGATYGYTF	TGCGCCAGCAGCCCGGGGGGGGCCACTTATGGCTACACCTTC
TRBV15	TRBJ2-7	NA	many	CATRLEGFDSYEQYF	TGTGCCACCAGGCTAGAAGGGTTCGACTCCTACGAGCAGTACTTC
TRBV12-3/TRBV12-4	TRBJ2-2	NA	many	CASREQGGELFF	TGTGCCAGCAGGGAACAAGGCGGGGAGCTGTTTTTT
TRBV7-2	TRBJ1-3	NA	few	CASSLDPGNTIYF	TGTGCCAGCAGCCTAGACCCCGGAAACACCATATATTTT
TRBV6-5	TRBJ1-5	TRBD1	many	CASSIGQGSNQPQHF	TGTGCCAGCAGTATCGGACAGGGGAGCAATCAGCCCCAGCATTTT
TRBV11-2	TRBJ2-5	NA	many	CASSLSEGKKTQYF	TGTGCCAGCAGCTTATCAGAGGGGAAGAAGACCCAGTACTTC
TRBV15	TRBJ2-4	NA	few	CATSRDEEENIQYF	TGTGCCACCAGCAGAGATGAGGAGGAAAACATTCAGTACTTC
TRBV5-4	TRBJ2-5	TRBD1	many	CASSLVGQQETQYF	TGTGCCAGCAGCTTGGTGGGACAGCAAGAGACCCAGTACTTC
TRBV6-5	TRBJ1-4	TRBD1	few	CASSSDRVGEKLFF	TGTGCCAGCAGTTCTGACAGGGTGGGGGAAAAACTGTTTTTT